This T cell receptor beta chain was identified during a study of blood T cell repertoires in COVID-19. Enrolled during active infection, Seattle patients were then followed longitudinally. Some clones are missing from TCRdb's copy, which holds only in-frame ones; the method was immunoSEQ multiplex PCR. The sample consists of about 200,000 clones, around four fifths of them appearing once. This clone was seen at least ten times. This TCR was recovered from a man aged 55 to 70 with COVID-19, enrolled during active disease. The specimen was peripheral blood.

CDR3 protein: CASSQDRGGIGPQHF. CDR3 coding DNA: TGCGCCAGCAGCCAAGATAGGGGGGGCATAGGGCCCCAGCATTTT. The chain recombines TRBV4-3 with TRBJ1-5; D possibly corresponds to TRBD1 (6 bases). This CDR3 comprises 15 residues. V was clipped by 0 bases and J by 9 bases, with 15 bases between them. Looked up from germline, CDR1 is LGHNA and CDR2 is YSLEER.